These 20 T cell receptor beta chains came from one sample sequenced in a study of siplizumab effects on memory and regulatory T cells. TCRdb's copy holds only in-frame clones and misses some; the assay was immunoSEQ multiplex PCR. Among 85,000 to 90,000 clones listed, 70% to 90% were seen once. Sample: CD4+ T cells sorted from blood. Every receptor here comes from a human donor in good health.

V is TRBV7-9 and J is TRBJ2-3, with 13 bases lining up with TRBD2. The V and J ends lost 3 bases and 8 bases, in that order; junction bases with no gene match: 2. The CDR3 has 14 residues. The germline V gene encodes CDR1 SEHNR and CDR2 FQNEAQ (reference sequence). The CDR3 is CASSFGTSGTTQYF. CDR3 DNA: TGTGCCAGCAGCTTCGGGACTAGCGGGACTACGCAGTATTTT.

The chain joins TRBV19 to TRBJ1-5; unclear D gene. V was shortened by 3 bases and J by 5 bases, with 8 bases between the two germline ends. CDR1 LNHDA and CDR2 SQIVND come from the germline V gene (reference sequence). CDR3 size: 13 residues. The CDR3 sequence: CASSMAGYQPQHF. The CDR3 DNA follows: TGTGCCAGTAGTATGGCGGGGTATCAGCCCCAGCATTTT. The complete variable domain, with remaining parts taken from reference TRBV19 and TRBJ1-5, reads DGGITQSPKYLFRKEGQNVTLSCEQNLNHDAMYWYRQDPGQGLRLIYYSQIVNDFQKGDIAEGYSVSREKKESFPLTVTSAQKNPTAFYLCASSMAGYQPQHFGDGTRLSIL.

The chain uses TRBV9 and TRBJ2-2; 7 nucleotides align to TRBD1. Trimming at V came to 0 bases and at J to 6 bases, leaving 5 bases not matched to a gene. Germline CDR1 reads SGDLS; CDR2 reads YYNGEE. This CDR3 spans 15 amino acids. CDR3 DNA: TGTGCCAGCAGCGTAGGAGACAGGGTACCCGGGGAGCTGTTTTTT. Its translation is CASSVGDRVPGELFF.

This clone was detected once. This chain links TRBV5-1 with TRBJ1-4; 11 bases line up with TRBD1. CDR1 SGHRS and CDR2 YFSETQ come from the germline V gene. The CDR3 contains 13 residues. V dropped 6 bases and J dropped 7; count of bases not matched to a gene: 2. In DNA, the CDR3 is TGCGCCAGCATGGACAGGGGGCGTGAAAAACTGTTTTTT. As protein: CASMDRGREKLFF. Variable domain in full (rest from reference TRBV5-1 and TRBJ1-4): KAGVTQTPRYLIKTRGQQVTLSCSPISGHRSVSWYQQTPGQGLQFLFEYFSETQRNKGNFPGRFSGRQFSNSRSEMNVSTLELGDSALYLCASMDRGREKLFFGSGTQLSVL.

The chain couples TRBV10-3 to TRBJ2-1; D gene unclear. Trimming stripped 0 bases from V and 10 bases from J, with 7 bases between. Germline V gene data show CDR1 as ENHRY and CDR2 as SYGVKD. The CDR3 length is 12 residues. Here the CDR3 reads CAISESASEQFF. CDR3 coding DNA: TGTGCCATCAGTGAGTCGGCGTCCGAGCAGTTCTTC.

This chain links TRBV5-6 with TRBJ2-7; D uncertain. The V end was cut by 4 bases, the J end by 7 bases, with 21 bases between. The germline CDR1 and CDR2 sequences are SGHDT and YYEEEE. The CDR3 totals 15 residues. CDR3 coding DNA: TGTGCCAGCAGCCCTGTGGTCGGAACCTCTGGTGAGCAGTACTTC. Its translation is CASSPVVGTSGEQYF.

V gene TRBV7-3 combines with J gene TRBJ2-1; TRBD1 or TRBD2 may be the D gene (6 bases each). V lost 1 base, J lost 8 bases, and 12 bases lay in between. The CDR3 has 14 amino acids. Looked up from germline, CDR1 is SGHTA and CDR2 is FQGTGA. In DNA form, the CDR3 reads TGTGCCAGCAGCTTAATGGGGGGCCGCGATGAGCAGTTCTTC. It translates to CASSLMGGRDEQFF.

The chain links TRBV30 to TRBJ1-4; 8 bases are shared with TRBD1. This CDR3 has 13 amino acids. V shed 1 base and J 8 bases; nucleotides not matched to a gene: 3. Germline loops: CDR1 GTSNPN, CDR2 SVGIG (reference sequence). CDR3 sequence (DNA): TGTGCCTGGAGTGCAGGGGGCGACGAAAAACTGTTTTTT. This sequence encodes CAWSAGGDEKLFF.

The chain employs TRBV4-1 and TRBJ1-2, with a tentative D call TRBD1 (5 bases). The CDR3 runs to 16 residues. Trimming took 1 base from V and 2 from J, leaving 14 bases between them. Germline V lookup: CDR1 MGHRA, CDR2 YSYEKL. The CDR3 protein is CASSQGGQGVNYGYTF. The DNA for the CDR3 is TGCGCCAGCAGCCAAGGGGGCCAGGGTGTCAACTATGGCTACACCTTC.

CDR3 nucleotides: TGTGCCAGCAGTTCCTCAGGGGAATCGTCCACAGGGACCCAGTACTTC. This sequence encodes CASSSSGESSTGTQYF. This chain links TRBV27 with TRBJ2-5, with a weak D call TRBD1 (6 bases). This CDR3 is built from 16 residues. V was shortened by 4 bases and J by 7 bases, with 22 bases between the two germline ends. Per germline, CDR1 MNHEY and CDR2 SMNVEV (reference sequence).

Concerning this clone: The same CDR3 can be traced to other DNA sequences in this sample. The gene calls are TRBV7-9 and TRBJ2-3; D call uncertain. The CDR3 sequence is 12 residues long. Germline V lookup: CDR1 SEHNR, CDR2 FQNEAQ (reference sequence). V lost 3 bases and J lost 0, with 1 base in between. The CDR3 is CASSFSTDTQYF. In DNA form, the CDR3 reads TGTGCCAGCAGCTTTAGCACAGATACGCAGTATTTT.

V is TRBV5-8 and J is TRBJ2-1, with 9 bases fitting TRBD1. CDR3 size: 14 residues. Per the germline V gene, CDR1 is SGHTS and CDR2 is YDEGEE. J gave up 5 bases and V 4 bases, and 4 bases lay outside the gene matches. Here the CDR3 reads CASSHRQGDNEQFF. The CDR3 nucleotides read TGTGCCAGCAGCCACAGACAGGGGGACAATGAGCAGTTCTTC.

This chain links TRBV7-9 with TRBJ1-2; 9 bases line up with TRBD1. J gave up 13 bases and V 2 bases, and 8 bases lay outside the gene matches. The length of the CDR3 is 13 residues. The germline gives CDR1 SEHNR, CDR2 FQNEAQ (reference sequence). The CDR3 DNA reads TGTGCCAGCAGCTTAAAGGACAGGGGTAGGGCCACCTTC. This translates into CASSLKDRGRATF.

The chain recombines TRBV6-1 with TRBJ2-5; possible D gene TRBD2, 7 bases. Looked up from germline, CDR1 is MNHNS and CDR2 is SASEGT. This CDR3 region has 12 residues. Between the trimmed V and J ends, which lost 8 bases and 4 bases, there was a span of 11 bases. The CDR3 bases are TGTGCCAGCGGGAGGGGGGGAGAGACCCAGTACTTC. Its protein is CASGRGGETQYF.

DNA of the CDR3: TGTGCCAGCAGACCTTTCCCAGGGACAGATACGCAGTATTTT. It translates to CASRPFPGTDTQYF. The chain links TRBV7-9 to TRBJ2-3; TRBD1 is a possible D gene (5 bases). The CDR3 sequence is 14 residues long. The germline gives CDR1 SEHNR, CDR2 FQNEAQ (reference sequence). The ends were cut back, 6 bases at V and 3 bases at J, with 13 bases in the middle.

The chain recombines TRBV6-6 with TRBJ1-2; D might be TRBD1 (6 bases). Germline-derived CDR1 and CDR2 are MNHNY and SVGAGI (reference sequence). This CDR3 contains 14 residues. Between the trimmed V and J ends, which lost 6 bases and 5 bases, there was a span of 16 bases. DNA for the CDR3: TGTGCCAGCAGGCCCTCGGGGGCAGATTATGGCTACACCTTC. Its translation: CASRPSGADYGYTF.

The J gene is TRBJ1-5, the V gene TRBV28; D is unclear. V lost 3 bases and J 8 bases, leaving 8 bases between the germline ends. From germline, CDR1 is MDHEN and CDR2 SYDVKM. The CDR3 spans 12 residues. The chain's CDR3 is CASSFPSEPQHF. As DNA, the CDR3 is TGTGCCAGCAGTTTTCCTTCGGAGCCCCAGCATTTT. The complete variable domain, with remaining parts taken from reference TRBV28 and TRBJ1-5, reads DVKVTQSSRYLVKRTGEKVFLECVQDMDHENMFWYRQDPGLGLRLIYFSYDVKMKEKGDIPEGYSVSREKKERFSLILESASTNQTSMYLCASSFPSEPQHFGDGTRLSIL.

The chain recombines TRBV12-5 with TRBJ2-7, with D hard to call. Between the trimmed V and J ends, which lost 1 base and 0 bases, there was a span of 10 bases. There are 15 residues in the CDR3. Germline lookup yields CDR1 LGHNT and CDR2 FRNRAP. The CDR3 bases are TGTGCTAGTGGTTTGGACGGACGGAGCTCCTACGAGCAGTACTTC. Translated: CASGLDGRSSYEQYF.

This clone was seen only once. CDR3 coding DNA: TGTGCCAGCAGAGAGAAAGGCACAGATACGCAGTATTTT. It yields the protein CASREKGTDTQYF. The chain joins TRBV2 to TRBJ2-3; the D is unclear. The ends were cut back, 6 bases at V and 1 base at J, with 8 bases in the middle. Germline CDR1 SNHLY, CDR2 FYNNEI. The CDR3 contains 13 residues.

The chain is built from TRBV6-6 and TRBJ1-4, with 8 nucleotides matching TRBD1. CDR3 length: 14 amino acids. The V gene end was trimmed by 2 bases and the J gene end by 6 bases; junction bases not matched to a gene: 2. CDR1 and CDR2 from the germline V gene are MNHNY and SVGAGI (reference sequence). CDR3 nucleotides: TGTGCCAGCAGTTACCGACAGGGGTATGAAAAACTGTTTTTT. Amino acids: CASSYRQGYEKLFF.